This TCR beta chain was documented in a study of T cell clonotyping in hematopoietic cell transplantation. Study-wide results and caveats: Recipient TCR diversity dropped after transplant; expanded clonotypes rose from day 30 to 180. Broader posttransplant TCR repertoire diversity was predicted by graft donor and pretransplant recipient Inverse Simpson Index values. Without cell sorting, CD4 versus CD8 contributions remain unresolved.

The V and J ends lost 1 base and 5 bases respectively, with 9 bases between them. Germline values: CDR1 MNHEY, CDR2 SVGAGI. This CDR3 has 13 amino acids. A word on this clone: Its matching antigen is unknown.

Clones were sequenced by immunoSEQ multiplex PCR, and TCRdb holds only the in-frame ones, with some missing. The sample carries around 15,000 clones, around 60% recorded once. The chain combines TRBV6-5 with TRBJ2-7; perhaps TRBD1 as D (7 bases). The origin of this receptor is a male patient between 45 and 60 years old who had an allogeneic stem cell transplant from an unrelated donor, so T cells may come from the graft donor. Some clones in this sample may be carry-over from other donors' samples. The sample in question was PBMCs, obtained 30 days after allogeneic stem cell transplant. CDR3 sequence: CASSYFRGDEQYF. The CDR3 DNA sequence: TGTGCCAGCAGTTACTTCAGGGGGGACGAGCAGTACTTC.